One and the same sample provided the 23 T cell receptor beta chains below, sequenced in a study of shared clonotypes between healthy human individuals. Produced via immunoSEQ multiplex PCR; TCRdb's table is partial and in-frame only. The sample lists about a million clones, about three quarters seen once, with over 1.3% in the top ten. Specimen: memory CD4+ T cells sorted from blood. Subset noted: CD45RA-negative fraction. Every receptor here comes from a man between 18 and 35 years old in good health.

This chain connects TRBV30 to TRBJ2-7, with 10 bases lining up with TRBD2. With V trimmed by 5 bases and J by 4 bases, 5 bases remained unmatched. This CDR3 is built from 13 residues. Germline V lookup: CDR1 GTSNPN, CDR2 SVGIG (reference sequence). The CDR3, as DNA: TGTGCCTGGGACCTAGCGGGGGCATACGAGCAGTACTTC. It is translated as CAWDLAGAYEQYF.

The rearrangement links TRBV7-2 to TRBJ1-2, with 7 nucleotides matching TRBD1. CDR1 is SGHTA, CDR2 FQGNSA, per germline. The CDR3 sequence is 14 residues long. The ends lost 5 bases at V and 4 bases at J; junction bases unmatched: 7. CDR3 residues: CASSPTGQSYGYTF. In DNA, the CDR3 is TGTGCCAGCAGCCCGACAGGGCAATCCTATGGCTACACCTTC.

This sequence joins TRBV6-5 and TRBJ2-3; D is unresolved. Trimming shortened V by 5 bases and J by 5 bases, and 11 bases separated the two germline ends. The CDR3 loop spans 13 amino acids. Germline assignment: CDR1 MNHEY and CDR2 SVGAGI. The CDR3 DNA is TGTGCCAGCAGTCCTCCCCGGGTAGATACGCAGTATTTT. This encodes CASSPPRVDTQYF.

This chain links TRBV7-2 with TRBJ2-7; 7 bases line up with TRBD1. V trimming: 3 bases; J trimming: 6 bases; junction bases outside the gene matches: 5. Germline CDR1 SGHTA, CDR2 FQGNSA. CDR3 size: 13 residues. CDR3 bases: TGTGCCAGCAGCTTTAAGGGGGCGGGCGAGCAGTACTTC. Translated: CASSFKGAGEQYF. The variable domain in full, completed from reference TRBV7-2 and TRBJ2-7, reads GAGVSQSPSNKVTEKGKDVELRCDPISGHTALYWYRQSLGQGLEFLIYFQGNSAPDKSGLPSDRFSAERTGGSVSTLTIQRTQQEDSAVYLCASSFKGAGEQYFGPGTRLTVT.

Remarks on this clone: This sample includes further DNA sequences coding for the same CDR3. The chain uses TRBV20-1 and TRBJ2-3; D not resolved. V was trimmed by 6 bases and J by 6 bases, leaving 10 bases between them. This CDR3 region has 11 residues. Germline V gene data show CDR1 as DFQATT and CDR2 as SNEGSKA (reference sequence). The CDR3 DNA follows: TGCAGTGCCGCTCTCGGGGATACGCAGTATTTT. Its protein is CSAALGDTQYF.

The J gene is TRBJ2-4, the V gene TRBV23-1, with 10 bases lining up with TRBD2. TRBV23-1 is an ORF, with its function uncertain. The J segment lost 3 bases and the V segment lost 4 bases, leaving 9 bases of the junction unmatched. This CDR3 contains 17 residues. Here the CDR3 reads CASSPPALAGDKNIQYF. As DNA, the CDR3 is TGCGCCAGCAGTCCTCCCGCCCTAGCGGGGGACAAAAACATTCAGTACTTC.

This CDR3 reads CASSLVFRETQYF. CDR3 in DNA: TGTGCCAGCAGCTTAGTTTTCCGAGAGACCCAGTACTTC. This sequence joins TRBV7-2 and TRBJ2-5, with D unclear. V was clipped by 1 base and J by 4 bases, with 7 bases between them. CDR1 SGHTA and CDR2 FQGNSA come from the germline V gene. There are 13 residues in the CDR3.

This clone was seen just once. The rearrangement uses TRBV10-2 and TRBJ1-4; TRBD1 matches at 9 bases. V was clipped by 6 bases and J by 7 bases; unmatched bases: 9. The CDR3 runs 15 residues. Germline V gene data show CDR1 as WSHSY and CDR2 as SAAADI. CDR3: CASSAQGASGEKLFF. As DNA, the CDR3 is TGCGCCAGCAGCGCACAGGGGGCTTCGGGTGAAAAACTGTTTTTT.

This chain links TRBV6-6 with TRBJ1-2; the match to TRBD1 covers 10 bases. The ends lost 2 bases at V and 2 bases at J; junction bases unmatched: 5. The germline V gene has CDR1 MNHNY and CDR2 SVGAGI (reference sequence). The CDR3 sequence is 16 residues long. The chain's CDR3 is CASSYRGQGQNYGYTF. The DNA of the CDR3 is TGTGCCAGCAGTTACCGGGGACAGGGGCAAAACTATGGCTACACCTTC.

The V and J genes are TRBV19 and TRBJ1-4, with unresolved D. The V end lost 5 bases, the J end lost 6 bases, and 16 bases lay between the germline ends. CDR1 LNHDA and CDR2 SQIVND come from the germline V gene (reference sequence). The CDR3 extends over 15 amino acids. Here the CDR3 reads CASSANSRRDEKLFF. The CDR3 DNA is TGTGCCAGTAGTGCCAACAGTAGACGGGATGAAAAACTGTTTTTT.

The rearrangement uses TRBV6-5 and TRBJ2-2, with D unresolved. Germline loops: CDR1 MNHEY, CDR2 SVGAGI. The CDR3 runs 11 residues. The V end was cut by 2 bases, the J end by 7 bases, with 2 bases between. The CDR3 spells CASSYVGELFF. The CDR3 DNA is TGTGCCAGCAGTTACGTCGGGGAGCTGTTTTTT.

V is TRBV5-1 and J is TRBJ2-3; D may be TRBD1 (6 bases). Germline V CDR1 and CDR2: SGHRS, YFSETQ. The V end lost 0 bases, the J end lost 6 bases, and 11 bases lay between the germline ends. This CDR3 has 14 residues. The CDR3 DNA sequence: TGCGCCAGCAGCTTGGCCCCCGGACAGGATACGCAGTATTTT. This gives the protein CASSLAPGQDTQYF.

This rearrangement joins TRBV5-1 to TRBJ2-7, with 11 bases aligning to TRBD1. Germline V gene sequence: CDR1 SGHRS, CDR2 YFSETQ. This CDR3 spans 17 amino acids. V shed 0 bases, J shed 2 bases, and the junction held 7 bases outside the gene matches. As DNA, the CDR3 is TGCGCCAGCAGCTTGGCGTCTGGGACAGGGGGGGCCTACGAGCAGTACTTC. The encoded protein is CASSLASGTGGAYEQYF.

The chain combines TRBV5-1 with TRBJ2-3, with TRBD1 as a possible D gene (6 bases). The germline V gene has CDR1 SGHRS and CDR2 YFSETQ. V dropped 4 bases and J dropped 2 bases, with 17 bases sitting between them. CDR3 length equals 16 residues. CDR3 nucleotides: TGCGCCAGCAGCCCGAAGACAGGCTTTTCCACAGATACGCAGTATTTT. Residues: CASSPKTGFSTDTQYF.

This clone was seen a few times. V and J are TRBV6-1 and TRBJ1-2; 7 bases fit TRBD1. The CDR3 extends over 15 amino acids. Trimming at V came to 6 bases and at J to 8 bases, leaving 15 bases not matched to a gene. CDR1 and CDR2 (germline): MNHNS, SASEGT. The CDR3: CASSRQGRGGEGYTF. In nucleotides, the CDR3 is TGTGCCAGCAGCCGACAGGGTAGGGGAGGAGAAGGCTACACCTTC.

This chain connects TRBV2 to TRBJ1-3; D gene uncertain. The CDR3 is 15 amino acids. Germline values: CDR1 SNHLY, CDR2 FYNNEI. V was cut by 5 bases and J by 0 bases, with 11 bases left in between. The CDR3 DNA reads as TGTGCCAGCAGTTTGCCGACAATCTCTGGAAACACCATATATTTT. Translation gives CASSLPTISGNTIYF.

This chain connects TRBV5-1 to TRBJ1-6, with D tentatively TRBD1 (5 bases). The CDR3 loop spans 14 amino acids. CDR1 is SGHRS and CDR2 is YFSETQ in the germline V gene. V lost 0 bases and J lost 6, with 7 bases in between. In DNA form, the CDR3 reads TGCGCCAGCAGCTTGGGGACAAGTAATTCACCCCTCCACTTT. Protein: CASSLGTSNSPLHF.

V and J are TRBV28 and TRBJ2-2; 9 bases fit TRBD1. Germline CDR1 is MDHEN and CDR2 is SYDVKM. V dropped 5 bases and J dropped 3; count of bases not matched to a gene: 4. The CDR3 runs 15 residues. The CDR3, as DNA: TGTGCCAGCAGTACGACAGGGGGGTACACCGGGGAGCTGTTTTTT. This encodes CASSTTGGYTGELFF.

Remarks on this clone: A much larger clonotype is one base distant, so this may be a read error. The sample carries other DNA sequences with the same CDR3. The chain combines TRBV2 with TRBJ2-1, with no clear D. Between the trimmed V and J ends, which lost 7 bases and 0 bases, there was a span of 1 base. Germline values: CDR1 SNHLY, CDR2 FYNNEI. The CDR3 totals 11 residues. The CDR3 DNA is TGTGCCAGCACCTCCTACAATGAGCAGTTCTTC. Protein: CASTSYNEQFF.

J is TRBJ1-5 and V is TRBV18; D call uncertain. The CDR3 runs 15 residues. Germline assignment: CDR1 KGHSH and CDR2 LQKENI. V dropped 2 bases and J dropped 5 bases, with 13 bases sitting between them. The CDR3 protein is CASSPSVGSDQPQHF. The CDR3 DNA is TGTGCCAGCTCACCATCGGTCGGTTCGGATCAGCCCCAGCATTTT.

The CDR3: CASSYSTPTGGSSYEQYF. The CDR3 DNA reads as TGCGCCAGCAGCTACTCTACACCGACAGGGGGAAGCTCCTACGAGCAGTACTTC. V gene TRBV5-1 combines with J gene TRBJ2-7; 9 bases match TRBD1. The length of the CDR3 is 18 residues. Germline loops: CDR1 SGHRS, CDR2 YFSETQ. The V segment lost 3 bases and the J segment 0 bases; nucleotides outside the gene matches: 13.

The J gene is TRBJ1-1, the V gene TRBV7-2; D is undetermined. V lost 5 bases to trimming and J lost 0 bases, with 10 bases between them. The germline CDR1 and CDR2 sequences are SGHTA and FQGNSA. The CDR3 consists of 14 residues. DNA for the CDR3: TGTGCCAGCAGCCCCTTGGCCGTGAACACTGAAGCTTTCTTT. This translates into CASSPLAVNTEAFF.

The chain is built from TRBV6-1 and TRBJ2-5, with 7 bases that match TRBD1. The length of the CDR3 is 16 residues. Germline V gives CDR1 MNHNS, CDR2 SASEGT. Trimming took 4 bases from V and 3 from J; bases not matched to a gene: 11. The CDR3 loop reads CASSGGLTGQKETQYF. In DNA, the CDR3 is TGTGCCAGCAGTGGGGGGCTTACGGGACAGAAAGAGACCCAGTACTTC.